The sequence of this T cell receptor (beta chain) was determined in a study of cytomegalovirus exposure and HLA in healthy donors. Across the whole study: Most genotyped donors, 65% to 90% of 300 to 400, had Caucasian-associated genetic ancestry. Study conclusions and caveats: When analyzed later, a missense DCLRE1C variant was found to be linked to TCR beta V- and J-gene trimming.

In the PCR, 60 Vbeta and 13 Jbeta primers were used. The data were produced by immunoSEQ multiplex PCR, yet TCRdb's version contains in-frame clones alone and is incomplete. Of approximately 190,000 clones listed, 70% to 90% are singletons. This clone was seen more than once but under ten times. The antigen is undetermined. Looked up from germline, CDR1 is MRHNA and CDR2 is SNTAGT. With V trimmed by 0 bases and J by 4 bases, 2 bases remained unmatched. This CDR3 comprises 15 residues. The TCR originated in a woman between 18 and 30 years old in good health and CMV-seropositive. V and J are TRBV6-4 and TRBJ2-3; 9 positions match TRBD2. Sequencing input: PBMCs. CDR3 DNA sequence: TGTGCCAGCAGTGACTCGGTAGCGGGGGCAGATACGCAGTATTTT. This codes for CASSDSVAGADTQYF.